The clone carrying this T cell receptor beta chain was seen once. Treatment denoted: 19 received Ad26.COV2.S at low or high dose, single or two shots; several received placebo; per-sample allocation not given. At day 63 after the first vaccine or placebo injection, samples were drawn. The V end was cut by 1 base, the J end by 2 bases, with 19 bases between. The germline V gene has CDR1 GTSNPN and CDR2 SVGIG (reference sequence). CDR3 length: 17 amino acids. The data belong to a study of Ad26.COV2.S vaccination and SARS-CoV-2 variants. Repertoires were generated with immunoSEQ multiplex PCR, while TCRdb's copy carries only in-frame clones and drops some. The sample gives about 480,000 clones, around 90% of which show up once; about 13% is in the top ten.

The receptor comes from a person between 18 and 65 years old who received the Ad26.COV2.S COVID-19 vaccine or a placebo. Sequencing used peripheral blood, obtained in a trial of Ad26.COV2.S vaccine versus placebo. The V gene is TRBV30, the J gene TRBJ2-3; tentatively, D is TRBD1 (5 bases). CDR3: CAWSGIGVQTFTDTQYF. DNA of the CDR3: TGTGCCTGGAGTGGAATAGGGGTGCAGACCTTCACAGATACGCAGTATTTT.